Listed here are 27 T cell receptor beta chains from one sample, sequenced in a study of monozygotic twins with inflammatory bowel disease. TCRdb re-called the 5' RACE reads and catalogs CDR3 proteins one per entry, DNA excluded. The sample features about 350,000 distinct CDR3 sequences, with around 2% in its top ten. Sequenced material: blood. The receptors were gathered from a human donor with ulcerative colitis or Crohn's disease, or a healthy co-twin of an affected twin (not recorded which).

The V and J genes are TRBV6-1 and TRBJ2-7; the TCRdb D gene call, TRBD1, has no DNA to confirm it. The CDR3 runs to 13 residues. Germline CDR1 and CDR2: MNHNS and SASEGT. CDR3 sequence: CASSWDRDDEQYF.

The rearrangement joins TRBV4-1 to TRBJ1-4; lacking DNA, the TRBD1 call made by TCRdb goes unchecked. CDR1 is MGHRA and CDR2 is YSYEKL in the germline V gene. The CDR3 covers 15 residues. CDR3: CASRRTGVLFEQLFF.

CDR3 sequence reads: CASSLSPTEAFF. The V and J genes are TRBV7-9 and TRBJ1-1. The CDR3 spans 12 residues. Germline-derived CDR1 and CDR2 are SEHNR and FQNEAQ (reference sequence). The variable domain in full, with the rest retrieved from reference TRBV7-9 and TRBJ1-1, is DTGVSQNPRHKITKRGQNVTFRCDPISEHNRLYWYRQTLGQGPEFLTYFQNEAQLEKSRLLSDRFSAERPKGSFSTLEIQRTEQGDSAMYLCASSLSPTEAFFGQGTRLTVV.

The V gene is TRBV5-5, the J gene TRBJ1-1. The CDR3 totals 14 residues. CDR1 is SGHKS and CDR2 is YYEKEE in the germline V gene (reference sequence). The CDR3 sequence: CASSLPELNTEAFF.

The chain has TRBV20-1 and TRBJ1-5. The germline CDR1 and CDR2 sequences are DFQATT and SNEGSKA (reference sequence). CDR3 length: 13 residues. The CDR3 sequence: CSASVISNQPQHF.

V usage is TRBV5-5 and J usage is TRBJ2-2; TCRdb proposes TRBD2, but this gene call is untestable without DNA. The CDR3 has 16 amino acids. Germline CDR1 SGHKS, CDR2 YYEKEE (reference sequence). The CDR3: CASSLDGGLHTGELFF.

The rearrangement uses TRBV5-1 and TRBJ2-3; TCRdb gives TRBD2 as the D gene, but with no DNA this cannot be confirmed. The CDR3 sequence is 17 residues long. Per germline, CDR1 SGHRS and CDR2 YFSETQ. The CDR3 sequence: CASSAEWAGGSTDTQYF. Drawing the rest from reference TRBV5-1 and TRBJ2-3, the complete variable domain is KAGVTQTPRYLIKTRGQQVTLSCSPISGHRSVSWYQQTPGQGLQFLFEYFSETQRNKGNFPGRFSGRQFSNSRSEMNVSTLELGDSALYLCASSAEWAGGSTDTQYFGPGTRLTVL.

The gene calls are TRBV27 and TRBJ1-2; TCRdb picks TRBD1, but there is no DNA to check that call. The CDR3 runs to 18 residues. Germline V gene lookup returns CDR1 MNHEY and CDR2 SMNVEV (reference sequence). The CDR3 spells CASSSYHEILNPDYGYTF.

The V and J genes are TRBV20-1 and TRBJ2-7; TCRdb's D gene call, TRBD2, goes unchecked for lack of DNA. This CDR3 spans 14 amino acids. Germline CDR1 reads DFQATT; CDR2 reads SNEGSKA (reference sequence). The CDR3: CSARLIAAGDEQYF.

The chain has TRBV3-1 and TRBJ1-2. The length of the CDR3 is 13 residues. Germline CDR1 is LGHDT and CDR2 is YNNKEL (reference sequence). The CDR3 region is CASSQDLSYGYTF.

The J gene is TRBJ2-2, the V gene TRBV3-1. This CDR3 has 15 amino acids. Germline CDR1 is LGHDT and CDR2 is YNNKEL (reference sequence). The CDR3 spells CASSQDPRNTGELFF.

The chain recombines TRBV7-7 with TRBJ2-2; the D call of TRBD1 rests on TCRdb alone, since no DNA is present to check it. This CDR3 spans 15 amino acids. The germline gives CDR1 SSHAT, CDR2 FNYEAQ (reference sequence). CDR3 sequence reads: CASSKDRFYTGELFF.

The V gene is TRBV29-1, the J gene TRBJ2-4; TCRdb calls TRBD1, which cannot be checked without DNA. CDR3 length equals 11 residues. Looked up from germline, CDR1 is SQVTM and CDR2 is ANQGSEA. CDR3: CSAQGENIQYF.

This rearrangement joins TRBV5-6 to TRBJ1-5; the TRBD1 assignment by TCRdb is unverifiable without DNA. Per the germline V gene, CDR1 is SGHDT and CDR2 is YYEEEE. The CDR3 runs to 15 residues. CDR3 region: CASSFYRGTNQPQHF.

This chain joins TRBV4-1 and TRBJ2-5. The CDR3 contains 15 residues. The germline CDR1 and CDR2 sequences are MGHRA and YSYEKL. This chain's CDR3 is CASSQEGQNEETQYF.

This sequence joins TRBV4-2 and TRBJ2-3. The CDR3 has 15 amino acids. CDR1 is LGHNA and CDR2 is YNFKEQ in the germline V gene. The CDR3: CASSPAAMKADTQYF.

The chain recombines TRBV20-1 with TRBJ1-1; the D call from TCRdb, TRBD1, cannot be confirmed without DNA. Germline-derived CDR1 and CDR2 are DFQATT and SNEGSKA (reference sequence). CDR3 length: 15 residues. CDR3 region: CSVKNPGGRGTEAFF.

The chain links TRBV7-2 to TRBJ2-3; TCRdb's D call, TRBD1, is unchecked because there is no DNA. The germline V gene encodes CDR1 SGHTA and CDR2 FQGNSA. The CDR3 contains 15 residues. The CDR3 loop is CASSLTTGSTDTQYF. The whole variable domain, remainder taken from reference TRBV7-2 and TRBJ2-3, is GAGVSQSPSNKVTEKGKDVELRCDPISGHTALYWYRQSLGQGLEFLIYFQGNSAPDKSGLPSDRFSAERTGGSVSTLTIQRTQQEDSAVYLCASSLTTGSTDTQYFGPGTRLTVL.

This chain uses TRBV29-1 with TRBJ1-1. CDR3 length: 14 residues. The germline V gene encodes CDR1 SQVTM and CDR2 ANQGSEA. CDR3: CSVVGPGMNTEAFF.

The chain recombines TRBV27 with TRBJ2-7; TCRdb's assignment of TRBD1 cannot be checked, as there is no DNA. The V gene's germline CDR1 is MNHEY and CDR2 SMNVEV (reference sequence). This CDR3 region has 13 residues. This CDR3 reads CASSDDRGHEQYF.

The genes are TRBV5-1 and TRBJ2-2; TCRdb names TRBD1, which stays unverified in the absence of DNA. The germline gives CDR1 SGHRS, CDR2 YFSETQ. This CDR3 contains 16 residues. The CDR3 loop is CASSLGTGGHTGELFF.

The rearrangement uses TRBV19 and TRBJ2-3; the D call of TRBD1 rests on TCRdb alone, since no DNA is present to check it. The CDR3 runs 15 residues. Germline values: CDR1 LNHDA, CDR2 SQIVND (reference sequence). CDR3 sequence: CASSPGQSPPDTQYF.

The V and J genes are TRBV7-2 and TRBJ2-7; TCRdb calls TRBD2, which cannot be checked without DNA. The germline V gene encodes CDR1 SGHTA and CDR2 FQGNSA. The CDR3 is 15 amino acids. The CDR3 spells CASSFSNGGPAEQYF.

The chain uses TRBV7-2 and TRBJ2-7; checking the TCRdb D call of TRBD1 is not possible without DNA. Germline CDR1 reads SGHTA; CDR2 reads FQGNSA. This CDR3 spans 14 amino acids. The CDR3 reads CASSSWDSSYEQYF.

The CDR3 protein is CASSLWAFEAFF. The chain carries TRBV5-1 and TRBJ1-1. Germline V CDR1 and CDR2: SGHRS, YFSETQ. CDR3 size: 12 residues.

The chain recombines TRBV25-1 with TRBJ1-1; TCRdb proposes TRBD1, but this gene call is untestable without DNA. Germline-derived CDR1 and CDR2 are MGHDK and SYGVNS. CDR3 length: 13 amino acids. CDR3 sequence: CASTKTGDTEAFF.

The V and J genes are TRBV7-2 and TRBJ2-7; the D call from TCRdb, TRBD1, cannot be confirmed without DNA. Germline CDR1 SGHTA, CDR2 FQGNSA. This CDR3 comprises 16 residues. The CDR3 sequence: CASSLALGEFTYEQYF.